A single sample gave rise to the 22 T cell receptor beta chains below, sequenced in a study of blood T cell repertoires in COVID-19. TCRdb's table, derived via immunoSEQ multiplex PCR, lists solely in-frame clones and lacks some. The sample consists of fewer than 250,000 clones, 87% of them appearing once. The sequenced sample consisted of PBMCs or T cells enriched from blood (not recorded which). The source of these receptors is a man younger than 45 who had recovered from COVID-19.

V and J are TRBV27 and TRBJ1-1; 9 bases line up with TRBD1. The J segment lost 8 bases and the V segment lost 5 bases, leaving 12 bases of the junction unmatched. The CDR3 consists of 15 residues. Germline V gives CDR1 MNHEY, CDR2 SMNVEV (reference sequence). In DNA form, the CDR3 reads TGTGCCAGCAGTCAATCCGGGACAGGGCGATTGGAAGCTTTCTTT. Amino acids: CASSQSGTGRLEAFF.

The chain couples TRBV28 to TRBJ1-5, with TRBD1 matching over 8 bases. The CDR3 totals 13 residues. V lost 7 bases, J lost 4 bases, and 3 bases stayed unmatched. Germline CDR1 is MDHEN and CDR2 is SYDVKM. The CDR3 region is CASNDRGNQPQHF. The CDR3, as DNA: TGTGCCAGCAATGACAGGGGAAATCAGCCCCAGCATTTT.

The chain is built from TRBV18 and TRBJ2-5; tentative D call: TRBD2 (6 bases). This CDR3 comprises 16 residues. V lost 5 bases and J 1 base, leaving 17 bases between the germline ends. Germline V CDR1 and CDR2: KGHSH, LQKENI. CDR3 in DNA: TGTGCCAGCTCAGACGAACTGCTAGCGCCCCAAGAGACCCAGTACTTC. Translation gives CASSDELLAPQETQYF.

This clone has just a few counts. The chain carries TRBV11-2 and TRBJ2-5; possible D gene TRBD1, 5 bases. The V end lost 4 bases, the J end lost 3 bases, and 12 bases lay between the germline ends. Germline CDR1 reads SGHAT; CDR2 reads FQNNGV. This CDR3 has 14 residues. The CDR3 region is CASSSTDSEETQYF. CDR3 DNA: TGTGCCAGCAGCTCGACAGACTCCGAAGAGACCCAGTACTTC. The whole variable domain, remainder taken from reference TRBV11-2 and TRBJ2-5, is EAGVAQSPRYKIIEKRQSVAFWCNPISGHATLYWYQQILGQGPKLLIQFQNNGVVDDSQLPKDRFSAERLKGVDSTLKIQPAKLEDSAVYLCASSSTDSEETQYFGPGTRLLVL.

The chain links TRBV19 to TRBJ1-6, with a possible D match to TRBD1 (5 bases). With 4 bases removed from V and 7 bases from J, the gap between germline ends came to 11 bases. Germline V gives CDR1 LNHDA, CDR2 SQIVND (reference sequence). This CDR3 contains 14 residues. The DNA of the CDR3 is TGTGCCAGTAGTACGGGACTCGCCAATTCACCCCTCCACTTT. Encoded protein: CASSTGLANSPLHF.

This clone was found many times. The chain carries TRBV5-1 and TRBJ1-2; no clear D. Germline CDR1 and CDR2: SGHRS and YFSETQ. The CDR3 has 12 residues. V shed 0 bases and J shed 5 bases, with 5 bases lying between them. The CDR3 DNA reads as TGCGCCAGCAGCTTGGACGGGTATGGCTACACCTTC. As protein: CASSLDGYGYTF. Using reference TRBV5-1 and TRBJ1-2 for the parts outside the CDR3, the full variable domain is KAGVTQTPRYLIKTRGQQVTLSCSPISGHRSVSWYQQTPGQGLQFLFEYFSETQRNKGNFPGRFSGRQFSNSRSEMNVSTLELGDSALYLCASSLDGYGYTFGSGTRLTVV.

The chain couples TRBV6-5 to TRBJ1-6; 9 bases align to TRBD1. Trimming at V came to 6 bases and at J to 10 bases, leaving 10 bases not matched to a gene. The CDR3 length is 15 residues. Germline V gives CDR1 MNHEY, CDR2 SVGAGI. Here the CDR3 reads CASSQGQGRWSPLHF. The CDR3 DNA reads TGTGCCAGCAGCCAAGGACAGGGGCGGTGGTCACCCCTCCACTTT.

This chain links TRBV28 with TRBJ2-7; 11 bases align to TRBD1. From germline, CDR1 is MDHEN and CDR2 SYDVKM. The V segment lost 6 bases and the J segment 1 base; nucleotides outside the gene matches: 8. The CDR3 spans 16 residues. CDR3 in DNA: TGTGCCAGCAGGAGATCCCGGGACAGGGGGTCCTACGAGCAGTACTTC. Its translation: CASRRSRDRGSYEQYF. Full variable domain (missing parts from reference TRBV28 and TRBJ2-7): DVKVTQSSRYLVKRTGEKVFLECVQDMDHENMFWYRQDPGLGLRLIYFSYDVKMKEKGDIPEGYSVSREKKERFSLILESASTNQTSMYLCASRRSRDRGSYEQYFGPGTRLTVT.

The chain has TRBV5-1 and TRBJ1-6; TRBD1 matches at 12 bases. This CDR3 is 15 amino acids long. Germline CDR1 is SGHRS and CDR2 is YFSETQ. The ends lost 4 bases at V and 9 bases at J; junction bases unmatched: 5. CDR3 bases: TGCGCCAGCAGCGAAGGGACAGGGGGCGTTTCACCCCTCCACTTT. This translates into CASSEGTGGVSPLHF.

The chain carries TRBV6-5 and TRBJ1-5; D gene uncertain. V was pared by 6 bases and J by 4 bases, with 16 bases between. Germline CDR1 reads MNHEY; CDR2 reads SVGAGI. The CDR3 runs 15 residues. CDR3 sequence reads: CASRSPVRSNQPQHF. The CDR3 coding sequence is TGTGCCAGCAGATCCCCCGTCCGGAGTAATCAGCCCCAGCATTTT.

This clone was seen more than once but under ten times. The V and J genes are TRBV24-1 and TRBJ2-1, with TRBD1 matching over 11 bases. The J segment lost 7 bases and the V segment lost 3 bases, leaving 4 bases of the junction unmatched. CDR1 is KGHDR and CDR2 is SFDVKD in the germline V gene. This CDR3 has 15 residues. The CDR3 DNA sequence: TGTGCCACCAGTGATACCCGGGACAGGGGGAATGAGCAGTTCTTC. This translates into CATSDTRDRGNEQFF.

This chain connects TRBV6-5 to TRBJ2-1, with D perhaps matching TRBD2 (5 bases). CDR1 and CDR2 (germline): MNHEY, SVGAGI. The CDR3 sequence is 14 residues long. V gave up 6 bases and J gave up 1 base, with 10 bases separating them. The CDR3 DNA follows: TGTGCCAGCAGCCTAGCTGGGTCCTACAATGAGCAGTTCTTC. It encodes CASSLAGSYNEQFF.

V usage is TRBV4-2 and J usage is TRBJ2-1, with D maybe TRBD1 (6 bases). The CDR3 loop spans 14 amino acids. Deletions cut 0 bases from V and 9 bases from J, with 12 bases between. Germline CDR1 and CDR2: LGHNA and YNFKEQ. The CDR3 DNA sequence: TGTGCCAGCAGCCAAGAGGTGGGGGCGACTGAGCAGTTCTTC. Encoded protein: CASSQEVGATEQFF.

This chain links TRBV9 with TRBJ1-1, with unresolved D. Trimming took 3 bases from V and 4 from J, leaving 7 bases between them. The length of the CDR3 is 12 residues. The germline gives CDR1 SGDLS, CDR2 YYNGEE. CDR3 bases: TGTGCCAGCAGCGGGGGAGGCACTGAAGCTTTCTTT. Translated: CASSGGGTEAFF.

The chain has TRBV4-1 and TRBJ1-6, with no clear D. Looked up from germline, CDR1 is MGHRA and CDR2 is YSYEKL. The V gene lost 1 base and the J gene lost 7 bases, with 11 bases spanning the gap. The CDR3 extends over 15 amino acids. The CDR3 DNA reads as TGCGCCAGCAGCCAAGTAGGAGTCAAGAATTCACCCCTCCACTTT. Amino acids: CASSQVGVKNSPLHF.

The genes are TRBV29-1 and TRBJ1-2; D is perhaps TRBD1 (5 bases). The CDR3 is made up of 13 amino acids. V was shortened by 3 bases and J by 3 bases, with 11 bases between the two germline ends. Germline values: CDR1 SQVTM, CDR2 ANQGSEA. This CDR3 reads CSVEGGKDYGYTF. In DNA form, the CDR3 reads TGCAGCGTTGAGGGGGGGAAGGACTATGGCTACACCTTC. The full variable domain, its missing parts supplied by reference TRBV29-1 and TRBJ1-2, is SAVISQKPSRDICQRGTSLTIQCQVDSQVTMMFWYRQQPGQSLTLIATANQGSEATYESGFVIDKFPISRPNLTFSTLTVSNMSPEDSSIYLCSVEGGKDYGYTFGSGTRLTVV.

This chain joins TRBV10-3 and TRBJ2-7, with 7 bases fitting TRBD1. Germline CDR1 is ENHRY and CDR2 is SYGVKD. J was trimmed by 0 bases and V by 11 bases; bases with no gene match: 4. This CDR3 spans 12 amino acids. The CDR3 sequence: CASRDSSYEQYF. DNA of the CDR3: TGTGCCTCCAGGGACAGCTCCTACGAGCAGTACTTC.

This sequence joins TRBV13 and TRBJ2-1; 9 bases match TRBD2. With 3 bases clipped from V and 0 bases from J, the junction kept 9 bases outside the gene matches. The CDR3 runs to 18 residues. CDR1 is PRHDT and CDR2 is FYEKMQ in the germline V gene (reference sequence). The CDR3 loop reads CASSFGLAGLSSYNEQFF. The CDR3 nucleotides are TGTGCCAGCAGCTTCGGGCTAGCGGGACTATCCTCCTACAATGAGCAGTTCTTC.

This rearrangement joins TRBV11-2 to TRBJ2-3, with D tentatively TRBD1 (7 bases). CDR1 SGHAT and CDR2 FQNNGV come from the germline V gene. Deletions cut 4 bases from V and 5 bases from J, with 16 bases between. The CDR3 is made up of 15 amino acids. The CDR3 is CASSSGGSRVDTQYF. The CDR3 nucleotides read TGTGCCAGCAGCTCAGGGGGGAGTAGGGTAGATACGCAGTATTTT.

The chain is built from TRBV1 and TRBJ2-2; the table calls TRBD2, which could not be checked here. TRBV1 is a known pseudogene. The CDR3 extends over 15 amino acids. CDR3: CTSSQAAANTGELFF. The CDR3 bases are TGCACCAGCAGCCAGGCGGCGGCGAACACCGGGGAGCTGTTTTTT.

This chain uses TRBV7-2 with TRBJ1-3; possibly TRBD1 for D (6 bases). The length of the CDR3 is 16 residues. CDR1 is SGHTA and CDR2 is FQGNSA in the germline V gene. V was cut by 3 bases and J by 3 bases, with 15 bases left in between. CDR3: CASSFNQGLGGNTIYF. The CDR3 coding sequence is TGTGCCAGCAGCTTTAATCAGGGGCTTGGTGGAAACACCATATATTTT.

CDR3 coding DNA: TGTGCCAGCAGCACCGGGGTATCTTTAAACCCACGCGAGCAGTACTTC. This encodes CASSTGVSLNPREQYF. V and J are TRBV9 and TRBJ2-7; a possible D gene is TRBD2 (5 bases). V lost 4 bases and J 6 bases, leaving 23 bases between the germline ends. Germline CDR1 and CDR2: SGDLS and YYNGEE. This CDR3 is 16 amino acids long.